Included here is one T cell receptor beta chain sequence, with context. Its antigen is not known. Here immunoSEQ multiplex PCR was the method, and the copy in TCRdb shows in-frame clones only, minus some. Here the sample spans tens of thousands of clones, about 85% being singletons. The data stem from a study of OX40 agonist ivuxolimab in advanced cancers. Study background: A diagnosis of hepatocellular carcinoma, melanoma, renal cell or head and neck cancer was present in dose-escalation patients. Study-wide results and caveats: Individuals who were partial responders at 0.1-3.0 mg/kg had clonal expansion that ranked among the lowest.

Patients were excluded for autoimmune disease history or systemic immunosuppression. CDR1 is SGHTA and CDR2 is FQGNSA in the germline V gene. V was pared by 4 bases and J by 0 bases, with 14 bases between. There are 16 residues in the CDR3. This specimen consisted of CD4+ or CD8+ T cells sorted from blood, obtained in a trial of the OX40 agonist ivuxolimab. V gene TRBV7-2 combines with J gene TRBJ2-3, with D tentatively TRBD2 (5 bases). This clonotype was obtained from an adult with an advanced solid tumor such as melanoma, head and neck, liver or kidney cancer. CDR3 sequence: CASSSRRPASTDTQYF. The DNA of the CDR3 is TGTGCCAGCAGCTCTAGGAGGCCAGCTAGCACAGATACGCAGTATTTT.